A selection of T cell receptor beta chains follows, all from one sample in a study of shared clonotypes between healthy human individuals. Generated by immunoSEQ multiplex PCR, the TCRdb table keeps only in-frame clones and is missing some. The sample yields around 1,900,000 clones, roughly 93% seen once. Sequencing was done on a sample of naive CD8+ T cells from PBMCs. The receptors derive from a man aged 18 to 30 in good health. Some clones in this sample may be carry-over from other donors' samples. The CDR3 runs from the conserved cysteine through the conserved F or W. The D gene is left open where the match is weak. Some rows have no size entry. The others give once, few or many, or a class for an expanded clone.

v_gene	j_gene	d_gene	abundance	CDR3nt	CDR3aa
TRBV28	TRBJ2-5	TRBD1	.	TGTGCCAGCAGCCTTGACAGGGGGTGGGAGACCCAGTACTTC	CASSLDRGWETQYF
TRBV5-8	TRBJ2-1	.	.	TGTGCCAGCAGCCGGCGGGACGGCGCTACGGATGAGCAGTTCTTC	CASSRRDGATDEQFF
TRBV2	TRBJ2-1	TRBD2	.	TGTGCCAGCTTGATCGGGAGGGCCGGGCATGAGCAGTTCTTC	CASLIGRAGHEQFF
TRBV7-9	TRBJ2-2	.	.	TGTGCCAGCAGCTTTGGCCCTGCCGCCGGGACCGGAGTAACCGGGGAGCTGTTTTTT	CASSFGPAAGTGVTGELFF
TRBV5-5	TRBJ1-5	TRBD1	once	TGTGCCAGCAGCACGGACAGGGCGGGCCAGCCCCAGCATTTT	CASSTDRAGQPQHF
TRBV28	TRBJ2-1	TRBD2	.	TGTGCCAGCAGTGGGCGGGAGCTACTTATGCTCGATGAGCAGTTCTTC	CASSGRELLMLDEQFF
TRBV28	TRBJ1-1	TRBD1	.	TGTGCCAGCAGTCTAGACTGGCCGGGACAGGGGAACACTGAAGCTTTCTTT	CASSLDWPGQGNTEAFF
TRBV29-1	TRBJ2-2	.	.	TGCAGCGTTCAGAAGTCCGGGGAGCTGTTTTTT	CSVQKSGELFF
TRBV28	TRBJ2-1	.	.	TGTGCCAGCAGCGCGGCCAGCTCCTACAATGAGCAGTTCTTC	CASSAASSYNEQFF
TRBV4-1	TRBJ2-2	TRBD1	.	TGCGCCAGCAGCCCCGGACAGGGCCCCGGGGAGCTGTTTTTT	CASSPGQGPGELFF
TRBV5-1	TRBJ1-2	TRBD1	.	TGCGCCAGCAGCTGGGACAGCTCCAACTCAGCTAACTATGGCTACACCTTC	CASSWDSSNSANYGYTF
TRBV25-1	TRBJ1-2	.	.	TGTGCCAGCAGTGATGCCAGTAACTATGGCTACACCTTC	CASSDASNYGYTF
TRBV28	TRBJ2-1	.	.	TGTGCCAGCAGTTACCGACTTGACAATGAGCAGTTCTTC	CASSYRLDNEQFF
TRBV6-5	TRBJ2-1	.	.	TGTGCCAGCAGTTGGGGCAGGGGCAATGAGCAGTTCTTC	CASSWGRGNEQFF
TRBV12-1	TRBJ2-7	.	.	TGTGCCAGCAGCTTTCACTACGAGCAGTACTTC	CASSFHYEQYF
TRBV13	TRBJ2-1	TRBD2	.	TGTGCCAGCAGCTTAGGCCGCAGCGGGACCGTATACAATGAGCAGTTCTTC	CASSLGRSGTVYNEQFF
TRBV9	TRBJ2-2	.	.	TGTGCCAGCAGCGTAGATGGGGCCGTGAACACCGGGGAGCTGTTTTTT	CASSVDGAVNTGELFF
TRBV29-1	TRBJ2-5	TRBD1	.	TGCAGCGTAGGACAGGGGGGAGGAGAGACCCAGTACTTC	CSVGQGGGETQYF
TRBV27	TRBJ2-1	TRBD2	.	TGTGCCAGCAGTTTAGATCCAGGGACTAGTTACAATGAGCAGTTCTTC	CASSLDPGTSYNEQFF
TRBV7-3	TRBJ2-1	.	.	TGTGCCAGCAGCTCCACCGACTCGAGACGGGATGAGCAGTTCTTC	CASSSTDSRRDEQFF
TRBV9	TRBJ1-4	.	.	TGTGCCAGCAGCGTGGACGGCCTTGGAGAAAAACTGTTTTTT	CASSVDGLGEKLFF
TRBV4-3	TRBJ1-2	.	.	TGCGCCAGCAGCCAAGTACAGAGGGTTACTAACTATGGCTACACCTTC	CASSQVQRVTNYGYTF
TRBV15	TRBJ2-7	.	.	TGTGCCACCAGCAGAGGGGGTCAGTACAGGATGGCCGTCGAGCAGTACTTC	CATSRGGQYRMAVEQYF
TRBV19	TRBJ2-3	.	few	TGTGCCAGTAGTGCCCTCCGGGCCACAGATACGCAGTATTTT	CASSALRATDTQYF
TRBV6-1	TRBJ2-7	.	.	TGTGCCAGCAGAACTTACCCCCTCCACGAGCAGTACTTC	CASRTYPLHEQYF
TRBV5-6	TRBJ1-1	TRBD1	.	TGTGCCAGCAGCTACCGGACAGGGGAGGACACTGAAGCTTTCTTT	CASSYRTGEDTEAFF